The source of this T cell receptor (beta chain) is a study of CD8 T cells in ankylosing spondylitis. Trimming took 0 bases from V and 5 from J; bases not matched to a gene: 3. Germline V gene sequence: CDR1 MNHEY, CDR2 SVGAGI. The CDR3 covers 15 residues. 5'-RACE, quantitative and with molecular barcodes, yielded the TCR beta libraries. One entry per CDR3 protein results from TCRdb running MiXCR on the 5' RACE reads. Here the sample spans about 750,000 distinct CDR3 sequences, over 15% being singletons. Whole-study findings and limits: Made up of eight highly homologous variants, a TCR beta motif appeared characteristic of ankylosing spondylitis blood. From matched ankylosing spondylitis synovial fluid, disease-linked clones were reportedly recovered at significantly enriched levels. The disease-linked clones had a CD8+ phenotype and low blood frequencies.

A note on this clonotype: Antigen: not known.

The chain is built from TRBV6-5 and TRBJ2-5; 10 bases are shared with TRBD2. The clonotype comes from a male donor with ankylosing spondylitis. What was sequenced was blood, either unsorted or a sorted T cell fraction (not recorded which). CDR3 region: CASSYSASGSETQYF. Here the CDR3 DNA reads TGTGCCAGCAGTTACTCGGCTAGCGGGAGTGAGACCCAGTACTTC.